The 5 T cell receptor beta chains below all came from one sample that was sequenced in a study of beta chain features in type 1 diabetes (dated by TCRdb to the late 2010s). The investigation overall reported the following: A moderate but significant shortening of TCRB CDR3 length was observed in type 1 diabetes patients in all four CD4+ subsets.

Their recognized antigens are unknown. Library preparation was by the immunoSEQ multiplex PCR assay. The entire isolated RNA was reverse transcribed using the High Capacity cDNA Reverse Transcription Kit, and thus expressed TCRB transcripts were sequenced. TCRdb provides this immuneACCESS table in a form limited to in-frame rearrangements. Some clones are lacking; in checked studies, under half of them reflect an unresolved V gene, and why the rest are absent is not known. This sample holds roughly 150,000 clones; almost 8% were observed only once. About 0.5% of the sample lies in the top ten. The sequenced sample consisted of central memory CD4+ T cells from blood. These receptors were taken from a man aged 18 to 29 with type 1 diabetes.

This clone was picked up a small number of times. CDR3 in DNA: TGTGCCAGCAGGGCAGGACAGGGGGCCGGTGAAGCTTTCTTT. Translating gives CASRAGQGAGEAFF. This chain joins TRBV5-8 and TRBJ1-1; 11 nucleotides line up with TRBD1. Germline-derived CDR1 and CDR2 are SGHTS and YDEGEE. CDR3 length: 14 residues. Losses at the gene ends were 5 bases for V and 7 bases for J; bases not matched to a gene: 7.

This clone was seen a handful of times. The CDR3 nucleotides are TGCGCCAGCAAGACAGGGGCATCCTCTGGGGCCAACGTCCTGACTTTC. Translating gives CASKTGASSGANVLTF. The chain joins TRBV5-1 to TRBJ2-6; 8 positions match TRBD1. With 6 bases clipped from V and 0 bases from J, the junction kept 5 bases outside the gene matches. This CDR3 comprises 16 residues. Germline CDR1 SGHRS, CDR2 YFSETQ. The entire variable domain, with the rest obtained from reference TRBV5-1 and TRBJ2-6, is as follows: KAGVTQTPRYLIKTRGQQVTLSCSPISGHRSVSWYQQTPGQGLQFLFEYFSETQRNKGNFPGRFSGRQFSNSRSEMNVSTLELGDSALYLCASKTGASSGANVLTFGAGSRLTVL.

Points on this clone: Other DNA variants within this sample encode the same CDR3. The chain uses TRBV7-2 and TRBJ2-5; D is ambiguous. The germline V gene has CDR1 SGHTA and CDR2 FQGNSA. The CDR3 is 14 amino acids. With 1 base removed from V and 0 bases from J, the gap between germline ends came to 6 bases. CDR3 region: CASSLGTNQETQYF. CDR3 nucleotide sequence: TGTGCCAGCAGCTTAGGTACAAACCAAGAGACCCAGTACTTC.

This chain connects TRBV27 to TRBJ2-3; 7 bases line up with TRBD2. This CDR3 comprises 14 residues. Germline trimming cut 7 bases from V and 0 bases from J; bases unmatched to any gene: 4. Germline CDR1 MNHEY, CDR2 SMNVEV (reference sequence). The CDR3 loop reads CASKDSGSTDTQYF. For the CDR3, the DNA is TGTGCCAGCAAGGATAGCGGGAGCACAGATACGCAGTATTTT.

The rearrangement joins TRBV9 to TRBJ1-6; perhaps TRBD1 as D (5 bases). Trimming shortened V by 3 bases and J by 10 bases, and 14 bases separated the two germline ends. Germline CDR1 reads SGDLS; CDR2 reads YYNGEE. There are 14 residues in the CDR3. The CDR3 DNA follows: TGTGCCAGCAGCGCCCGGTCGGACATATCACCCCTCCACTTT. Translating it yields CASSARSDISPLHF.